Below, 21 T cell receptor beta chains from the same sample are listed, as sequenced in a study of OX40 agonist ivuxolimab in advanced cancers. Sequencing used immunoSEQ multiplex PCR; TCRdb keeps in-frame clones, though not all of them. Altogether roughly 69,000 clones are present, over 80% being singletons, with the ten largest covering about 4%. This specimen was CD4+ or CD8+ T cells sorted from blood, taken in a trial of the OX40 agonist ivuxolimab. The receptors here all came from an adult with an advanced solid tumor such as melanoma, head and neck, liver or kidney cancer.

The rearrangement joins TRBV27 to TRBJ1-2; 7 bases line up with TRBD1. Losses at the gene ends were 7 bases for V and 6 bases for J; bases not matched to a gene: 8. This CDR3 spans 13 amino acids. Germline V lookup: CDR1 MNHEY, CDR2 SMNVEV (reference sequence). The CDR3 DNA reads as TGTGCCAGCACCTCACAGGGGATTAATGGCTACACCTTC. The encoded protein is CASTSQGINGYTF.

The chain uses TRBV6-1 and TRBJ2-7; D perhaps matches TRBD2 (6 bases). Looked up from germline, CDR1 is MNHNS and CDR2 is SASEGT. CDR3 size: 13 residues. With 4 bases removed from V and 2 bases from J, the gap between germline ends came to 9 bases. CDR3 protein: CASSAGETYEQYF. The CDR3 DNA follows: TGTGCCAGCAGTGCGGGGGAAACCTACGAGCAGTACTTC.

The chain links TRBV6-8 to TRBJ1-2; 10 bases match TRBD1. Germline V gene lookup returns CDR1 MNHGY and CDR2 SAAAGT. With V trimmed by 2 bases and J by 4 bases, 7 bases remained unmatched. The CDR3 spans 16 residues. The CDR3 nucleotides are TGTGCCAGCAGTTACCTGAGGACAGGGGGAGCCTATGGCTACACCTTC. This sequence encodes CASSYLRTGGAYGYTF.

V gene TRBV7-2 combines with J gene TRBJ2-1, with TRBD2 as a possible D gene (6 bases). CDR1 is SGHTA and CDR2 is FQGNSA in the germline V gene. The CDR3 consists of 16 residues. The germline V and J ends were trimmed by 1 base and 4 bases, with 14 bases remaining between them. Here the CDR3 reads CASSLDAGTKYNEQFF. CDR3 DNA sequence: TGTGCCAGCAGCTTAGACGCGGGGACGAAATACAATGAGCAGTTCTTC. Supplemented by reference TRBV7-2 and TRBJ2-1, the full variable domain reads GAGVSQSPSNKVTEKGKDVELRCDPISGHTALYWYRQSLGQGLEFLIYFQGNSAPDKSGLPSDRFSAERTGGSVSTLTIQRTQQEDSAVYLCASSLDAGTKYNEQFFGPGTRLTVL.

The chain joins TRBV29-1 to TRBJ2-1; D is uncertain. This CDR3 contains 10 residues. The V end was cut by 6 bases, the J end by 8 bases, with 8 bases between. Looked up from germline, CDR1 is SQVTM and CDR2 is ANQGSEA. The CDR3 sequence: CSVVRDEQFF. The CDR3 DNA reads as TGCAGCGTCGTTAGGGATGAGCAGTTCTTC.

In this sample, this clone turned up a few times. This rearrangement joins TRBV10-1 to TRBJ2-2; TRBD1 matches 9 bases. Looked up from germline, CDR1 is WNHNN and CDR2 is SYGVQD (reference sequence). The CDR3 spans 15 residues. Trimming at V came to 4 bases and at J to 5 bases, leaving 5 bases not matched to a gene. The CDR3 DNA follows: TGCGCCAGCAGTGTGGGGACAGGGTTGACCGGGGAGCTGTTTTTT. It encodes CASSVGTGLTGELFF.

This clone was found once. This chain links TRBV11-2 with TRBJ2-7; no definite D call. Germline V gives CDR1 SGHAT, CDR2 FQNNGV. This CDR3 region has 13 residues. Trimming left V 5 bases short and J 3 bases short, with 11 bases between. The CDR3 region is CASSERWGYEQYV. The CDR3 DNA reads TGTGCCAGCAGCGAAAGGTGGGGCTACGAGCAGTACGTC.

V gene TRBV5-8 combines with J gene TRBJ1-5; D is unclear. The germline V gene has CDR1 SGHTS and CDR2 YDEGEE. There are 14 residues in the CDR3. V was cut by 4 bases and J by 2 bases, with 10 bases left in between. In DNA form, the CDR3 reads TGTGCCAGCAGCCAGCCTTTTGGCAATCAGCCCCAGCATTTT. This encodes CASSQPFGNQPQHF. The full variable domain, in which reference TRBV5-8 and TRBJ1-5 provide the parts outside the CDR3, is EAGVTQSPTHLIKTRGQQATLRCSPISGHTSVYWYQQALGLGLQFLLWYDEGEERNRGNFPPRFSGRQFPNYSSELNVNALELEDSALYLCASSQPFGNQPQHFGDGTRLSIL.

The chain recombines TRBV4-1 with TRBJ1-5, with D possibly TRBD1 on 6 matching bases. The length of the CDR3 is 18 residues. The germline V and J ends were trimmed by 0 bases and 0 bases, with 15 bases remaining between them. The germline gives CDR1 MGHRA, CDR2 YSYEKL. Written as DNA, the CDR3 is TGCGCCAGCAGCCAAGAGGGGGGCCCCGGGTATAGCAATCAGCCCCAGCATTTT. Encoded protein: CASSQEGGPGYSNQPQHF.

The chain recombines TRBV19 with TRBJ2-1; D unresolved. Germline-derived CDR1 and CDR2 are LNHDA and SQIVND (reference sequence). The CDR3 has 11 residues. V lost 7 bases, J lost 10 bases, and 11 bases lay in between. Here the CDR3 DNA reads TGTGCCAGTACCGACGCCTGGGAGCAGTTCTTC. It encodes CASTDAWEQFF.

The rearrangement links TRBV4-3 to TRBJ1-1; maybe TRBD1 (5 bases). This CDR3 has 15 residues. The V end was cut by 1 base, the J end by 3 bases, with 12 bases between. Germline V gene data show CDR1 as LGHNA and CDR2 as YSLEER. The CDR3 bases are TGCGCCAGCAGCCAAGCCTGGGGGGAGTACACTGAAGCTTTCTTT. Protein product: CASSQAWGEYTEAFF.

Here the CDR3 DNA reads TGTGCCAGCAGCCAAGTCTCGACAAGGGATACCTATGGCTACACCTTC. Translated, it gives CASSQVSTRDTYGYTF. This rearrangement joins TRBV14 to TRBJ1-2; D is uncertain. Per germline, CDR1 SGHDN and CDR2 FVKESK. Trimming cost V 1 base and J 4 bases, with 16 bases left between them. The CDR3 runs 16 residues.

Only a few counts were recorded for this clone. V and J are TRBV7-3 and TRBJ2-7; D unclear. In germline, CDR1 is SGHTA, CDR2 FQGTGA. The CDR3 contains 13 residues. Trimming stripped 0 bases from V and 2 bases from J, with 5 bases between. This chain's CDR3 is CASSLTPAYEQYF. The CDR3, as DNA: TGTGCCAGCAGCTTAACCCCGGCCTACGAGCAGTACTTC.

J is TRBJ1-1 and V is TRBV10-3; D not certain. This CDR3 has 15 residues. The ends were cut back, 2 bases at V and 1 base at J, with 11 bases in the middle. Germline lookup yields CDR1 ENHRY and CDR2 SYGVKD. CDR3 nucleotides: TGTGCCATCAGTGAGGTCAAAGGCGCGAACACTGAAGCTTTCTTT. Encoded protein: CAISEVKGANTEAFF.

On this clone: This may come from a read error, since a much larger clone is one base off. The rearrangement uses TRBV2 and TRBJ2-5; 11 bases are a match to TRBD2. The V gene's germline CDR1 is SNHLY and CDR2 FYNNEI. There are 15 residues in the CDR3. The V segment lost 4 bases and the J segment 2 bases; nucleotides outside the gene matches: 3. CDR3 DNA sequence: TGTGCCAGCAGTGGGGCTAGCGGGGGGCAAGAGACCCAGTACTTC. Translation: CASSGASGGQETQYF.

The chain is built from TRBV27 and TRBJ2-3; 9 bases line up with TRBD2. Germline-derived CDR1 and CDR2 are MNHEY and SMNVEV (reference sequence). This CDR3 has 14 amino acids. After removal of 2 bases from V and 6 bases from J, the junction contained 3 bases not matched to a gene. DNA of the CDR3: TGTGCCAGCAGTTTACCGAGCGGGAGGGATACGCAGTATTTT. Translating gives CASSLPSGRDTQYF.

The chain's CDR3 is CASSQDWGLAGVTDTQYF. In DNA form, the CDR3 reads TGCGCCAGCAGCCAAGATTGGGGACTAGCGGGAGTGACAGATACGCAGTATTTT. The rearrangement joins TRBV4-3 to TRBJ2-3, with 14 nucleotides matching TRBD2. The V gene end was trimmed by 0 bases and the J gene end by 3 bases; junction bases not matched to a gene: 5. Germline values: CDR1 LGHNA, CDR2 YSLEER. This CDR3 contains 18 residues.

The V gene is TRBV19, the J gene TRBJ1-4, with 9 bases matching TRBD1. The ends lost 7 bases at V and 0 bases at J; junction bases unmatched: 6. Germline CDR1 LNHDA, CDR2 SQIVND (reference sequence). This CDR3 comprises 16 residues. The CDR3, as DNA: TGTGCCAGTACTCTACGGGACAGGGCAACTAATGAAAAACTGTTTTTT. Translated, it gives CASTLRDRATNEKLFF.

In this sample, this clone is medium-sized. This sequence joins TRBV6-5 and TRBJ1-5; 7 bases align to TRBD1. The CDR3 sequence is 15 residues long. The germline gives CDR1 MNHEY, CDR2 SVGAGI. J gave up 0 bases and V 6 bases, and 5 bases lay outside the gene matches. CDR3 DNA: TGTGCCAGCAGAACCGGGACAGTTAGCAATCAGCCCCAGCATTTT. Translation gives CASRTGTVSNQPQHF.

The V and J genes are TRBV27 and TRBJ1-1, with 8 bases that match TRBD1. Trimming at V came to 8 bases and at J to 4 bases, leaving 3 bases not matched to a gene. The CDR3 extends over 12 amino acids. CDR1 is MNHEY and CDR2 is SMNVEV in the germline V gene (reference sequence). The CDR3: CASGTGGTEAFF. CDR3 bases: TGTGCCAGCGGTACAGGGGGCACTGAAGCTTTCTTT.

This clone counts as medium-sized. J is TRBJ1-4 and V is TRBV5-4, with 7 positions matching TRBD1. V shed 7 bases and J 5 bases; nucleotides not matched to a gene: 5. Germline CDR1 SGHNT, CDR2 YYREEE (reference sequence). This CDR3 contains 13 residues. The CDR3, as DNA: TGTGCCAGCTCAGACAGGGAGAATGAAAAACTGTTTTTT. This sequence encodes CASSDRENEKLFF.